This T cell receptor beta chain was sequenced during a study of monozygotic twins with inflammatory bowel disease (dated by TCRdb to between 2018 and 2021). Study-wide context: In total, approximately 28 monozygotic twin pairs made up the full study: 19 Danish pairs, all IBD-discordant, plus nine German pairs, of which four were IBD-concordant and five were IBD-discordant. Each individual had, on average, about 151 000 unique TCRalpha sequences and 181 000 unique TCRbeta sequences available for analysis. Disease-associated traits were sought mainly through comparisons between IBD patients and their genetically identical healthy co-twins within discordant pairs. Broad study findings and their caveats: Because patients received different immunosuppressive treatments, the repertoires may have picked up extra background noise and variability between individuals. No single strong signal or clonotype linked to IBD turned up in the results, so the idea that one exists was not supported. Repertoire similarity did not differ between concordant and discordant twins, which could be due to limited statistical power. A decrease in TCRbeta repertoire diversity, as measured by inverse Simpson index, was observed in IBD patients compared with their healthy co-twins. Compared with healthy twins, IBD patients had fewer clonotypes in common with other individuals, a difference most pronounced in patients showing signs of disease activity. The analysis was unable to tell different T cell subtypes apart.

From each donor, a roughly 2.5 ml peripheral blood sample was collected into PAXgene tubes and stored at -80 degrees C. Total RNA was isolated from whole blood with the PAXgene blood miRNA kit on an automated QIAcube, without T cell sorting. Peripheral blood from monozygotic twin pairs concordant or discordant for inflammatory bowel disease was subjected to deep TCRalpha and TCRbeta repertoire profiling with unique molecular barcoding. Smoking habits were recorded for all twin pairs, with individuals classified as current, former or never smokers. Library prep was done by 5' RACE. Each TCR library was prepared from about 4,000 ng of total RNA. For each sample, cDNA was synthesized in eight separate reactions using SMARTScribe reverse transcriptase. Unique molecular identifiers containing a 6-nucleotide sample barcode were introduced through template switching during cDNA synthesis. TCRalpha and TCRbeta cDNA was amplified by two nested PCRs of 16 and 9 cycles, with bead purification after each PCR. Before amplification, the cDNA was treated with uracil DNA-glycosylase and purified using the QIAquick PCR purification kit. The second PCR added Illumina TruSeq-compatible adapters along with sample-specific barcodes. Library quality and concentration were checked on TapeStation and Qubit, and libraries were pooled at around 5 ng each. Sequencing of the pooled libraries was done on an Illumina HiSeq2500 single-index Rapid Run using custom sequencing primers and 2 x 100 bp reads. The authors' analysis ran thus. MiGEC version 1.2.6 was used for UMI-based consensus assembly, which corrected PCR and sequencing errors. MiXCR version 2.1.1 handled V(D)J alignment, clonotype assembly and CDR3 extraction. To normalise gene usage, clonotype sharing and MAIT/NKT TCR abundance, the analysis used the top 1000, 10 000 and 20 000 clonotypes per sample. Diversity was computed as the inverse Simpson index with the vegan R package after downsampling to 27 000 UMIs. Paired Mann-Whitney U tests were applied to discordant twin pairs, and Benjamini-Hochberg correction was used for multiple testing. TCRdb reprocessed the raw reads; every CDR3 protein sequence is a single record, and DNA is not supplied. The V and J calls follow TCRdb's processing rather than the paper's. The table kept for this sample lists about 160,000 distinct CDR3 sequences. In total, the top ten clones hold 2.4% of the sample.

With regard to this clonotype: The target of this receptor is not known.

The germline V gene specifies ENHRY as CDR1 and SYGVKD as CDR2. CDR3 length: 13 amino acids, cysteine to phenylalanine. DNA is not recorded here. This TCR derives from a human donor with ulcerative colitis or Crohn's disease, or a healthy co-twin of an affected twin (not recorded which). Sample: blood. The receptor chain draws on TRBV10-3 and TRBJ1-1. The CDR3 reads as follows: CAISGWGNTEAFF.